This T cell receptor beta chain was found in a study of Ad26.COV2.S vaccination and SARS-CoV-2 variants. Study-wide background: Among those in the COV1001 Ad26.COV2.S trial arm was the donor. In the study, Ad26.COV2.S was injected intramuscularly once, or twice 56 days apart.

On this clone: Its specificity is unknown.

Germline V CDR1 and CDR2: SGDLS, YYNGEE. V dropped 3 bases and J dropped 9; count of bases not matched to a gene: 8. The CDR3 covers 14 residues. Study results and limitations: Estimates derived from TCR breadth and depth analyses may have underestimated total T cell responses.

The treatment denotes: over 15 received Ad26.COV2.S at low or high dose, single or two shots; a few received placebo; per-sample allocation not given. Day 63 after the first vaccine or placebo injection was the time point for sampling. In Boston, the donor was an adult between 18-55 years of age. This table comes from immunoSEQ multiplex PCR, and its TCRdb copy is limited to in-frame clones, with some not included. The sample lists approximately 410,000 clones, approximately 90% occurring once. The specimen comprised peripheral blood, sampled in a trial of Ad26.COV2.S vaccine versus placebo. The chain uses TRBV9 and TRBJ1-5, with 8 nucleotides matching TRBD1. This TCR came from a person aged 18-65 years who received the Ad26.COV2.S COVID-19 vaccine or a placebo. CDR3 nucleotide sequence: TGTGCCAGCAGCGAGGGGACAGGAGGTCTGCCCCAGCATTTT. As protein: CASSEGTGGLPQHF.